This T cell receptor beta chain was identified during a study of blood T cell repertoires in COVID-19. Turning to the study itself: Collection of acute and convalescent COVID-19 samples took place in the United States, Italy and Spain.

Germline values: CDR1 LGHDT, CDR2 YNNKEL (reference sequence). The length of the CDR3 is 14 residues. The ends lost 4 bases at V and 5 bases at J; junction bases unmatched: 6. Authors' methods: From reference gene primer amplification, estimates of nucleated cell counts were derived. TCRdb keeps only in-frame clones here, not all; method: immunoSEQ multiplex PCR. That table furnishes V, J and clone size, whereas the DNA furnished D and trimming. The table includes roughly 28,000 clones, approximately 82% detected once. The TCR originated in an elderly man with active or convalescent COVID-19. The sample taken for sequencing was peripheral blood. The chain recombines TRBV3-1 (or the pseudogene TRBV3-2) with TRBJ2-5; TRBD2 aligns across 8 bases. The CDR3: CASSPLAGSETQYF. The DNA of the CDR3 is TGTGCCAGCAGCCCTCTAGCGGGTTCGGAGACCCAGTACTTC.